This TCR beta chain emerged from a study of identical twins. Study-wide findings and caveats: For out-of-frame beta sequences, excess twin sharing was weaker. Reduced insertions were recorded for abundant cord blood beta clonotypes, with no such pattern in memory repertoires.

Comment on this clonotype: Its antigen is not known.

TCRdb used MiXCR to reprocess the 5' RACE reads, holding one entry per CDR3 protein. This sample has 500,000 to 550,000 distinct CDR3 sequences; less than 25% occur once, and the top ten carry about 0.99%. The V end lost 0 bases, the J end lost 3 bases, and 13 bases lay between the germline ends. The germline V gene has CDR1 SGHTA and CDR2 FQGNSA. The CDR3 length is 16 residues. These data also formed part of another study, on T cells expressing NK-cell markers. That paper adds: The study found dominant NKG2C+ clonotypes at roughly 1.0-8% of CD8+ T cells in six donors.

The rearrangement uses TRBV7-2 and TRBJ2-3; tentative D call: TRBD1 (7 bases). Sequenced input: CD4+ T cells sorted from blood. The clonotype comes from a young woman in good health. The CDR3 reads CASSLAGQGGTDTQYF. In nucleotides, the CDR3 is TGTGCCAGCAGCTTAGCGGGGCAGGGGGGAACAGATACGCAGTATTTT.